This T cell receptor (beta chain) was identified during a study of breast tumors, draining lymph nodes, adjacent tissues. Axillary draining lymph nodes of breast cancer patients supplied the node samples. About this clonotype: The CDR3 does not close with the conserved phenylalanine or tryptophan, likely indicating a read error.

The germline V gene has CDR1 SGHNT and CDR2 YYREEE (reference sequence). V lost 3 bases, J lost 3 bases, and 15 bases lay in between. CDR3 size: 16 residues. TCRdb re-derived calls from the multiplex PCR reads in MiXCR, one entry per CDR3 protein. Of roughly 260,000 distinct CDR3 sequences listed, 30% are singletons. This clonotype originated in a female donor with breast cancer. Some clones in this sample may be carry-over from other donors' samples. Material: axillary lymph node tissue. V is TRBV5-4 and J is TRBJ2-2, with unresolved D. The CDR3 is CASSSYSQHYTGELFL. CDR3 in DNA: TGTGCCAGCAGCTCATATTCACAGCACTACACCGGGGAGCTGTTTTTG.